These 7 T cell receptor beta chains were sequenced from one sample in a study of T cells expressing NK-cell markers. TCRdb reprocessed the 5' RACE reads and stores each CDR3 protein as one record, lacking DNA. Recorded for this sample: 500,000 to 700,000 distinct CDR3 sequences. The sequenced sample was blood T cells: a sorted CD56 or NKG2C T cell subset, CD4+ or CD8+ T cells, or bulk PBMC T cells (not recorded which). The receptors derive from a man in his late teens or twenties in good health.

The V gene is TRBV4-3, the J gene TRBJ1-1; TCRdb names TRBD1, which stays unverified in the absence of DNA. The CDR3 is 15 amino acids. CDR1 and CDR2 (germline): LGHNA, YSLEER. The CDR3 here is CASSQDRTGYTEAFF.

The rearrangement uses TRBV6-5 and TRBJ2-2; TCRdb names TRBD2, which stays unverified in the absence of DNA. Germline V gene data show CDR1 as MNHEY and CDR2 as SVGAGI. The CDR3 sequence is 17 residues long. The CDR3 sequence: CASSYSQLAGGLGELFF.

This rearrangement joins TRBV6-6 to TRBJ1-2; TCRdb's D gene call, TRBD1, goes unchecked for lack of DNA. CDR1 is MNHNY, CDR2 SVGAGI, per germline (reference sequence). There are 13 residues in the CDR3. The CDR3 region is CASTEQGADGYTF.

The rearrangement uses TRBV5-1 and TRBJ2-5; the D call from TCRdb, TRBD1, cannot be confirmed without DNA. The CDR3 extends over 14 amino acids. From germline, CDR1 is SGHRS and CDR2 YFSETQ. The CDR3 region is CASFSGAPGETQYF.

The rearrangement links TRBV5-1 to TRBJ1-2; TCRdb gives TRBD1 as the D gene, but with no DNA this cannot be confirmed. CDR1 and CDR2 from the germline V gene are SGHRS and YFSETQ. CDR3 length equals 14 residues. The CDR3 region is CASSLHWTEGGYTF.

CDR3: CASSLSRNSPLHF. This chain joins TRBV7-3 and TRBJ1-6. This CDR3 is 13 amino acids long. Germline V lookup: CDR1 SGHTA, CDR2 FQGTGA.

The chain carries TRBV6-1 and TRBJ1-2; the TCRdb D gene call, TRBD1, has no DNA to confirm it. CDR1 and CDR2 (germline): MNHNS, SASEGT. This CDR3 spans 16 amino acids. CDR3 sequence: CASSESGTVLSYGYTF.